What follows are 5 T cell receptor beta chains derived from one specimen sequenced in a study of shared T cell receptors in the human thymus listed by TCRdb under 2021. Library prep was done by the immunoSEQ multiplex PCR assay. TCRdb took this table from immuneACCESS and kept in-frame rearrangements with V and J called. Such tables lack part of the clones; where checked against another copy, unresolved V genes explain under half of the gap, and the rest is unexplained. The sample table records about 380,000 clones; 95% of these occur just once. The ten largest clonotypes hold around 0.018% of the sample. Sequenced input: thymocytes. The receptors come from a human donor.

The rearrangement uses TRBV6-1 and TRBJ2-7; D ambiguous. The germline V gene encodes CDR1 MNHNS and CDR2 SASEGT. The ends were cut back, 4 bases at V and 3 bases at J, with 10 bases in the middle. CDR3 length equals 13 residues. The CDR3 region is CASSGIIGYEQYF. CDR3 in DNA: TGTGCCAGCAGTGGGATCATCGGCTACGAGCAGTACTTC.

This chain links TRBV7-4 with TRBJ2-3; D may match TRBD1 or TRBD2 (6 bases each). The CDR3 contains 15 residues. Trimming took 3 bases from V and 0 from J, leaving 10 bases between them. The germline CDR1 and CDR2 sequences are SGHVT and SQSDAQ. CDR3 coding DNA: TGTGCCAGCAGCTTGGAGGGGGGTAGCACAGATACGCAGTATTTT. Translating gives CASSLEGGSTDTQYF.

The CDR3 here is CASSLERERDRSGANVLTF. Here the CDR3 DNA reads TGTGCCAGCAGCTTAGAACGGGAGCGGGACAGGTCTGGGGCCAACGTCCTGACTTTC. This chain links TRBV13 with TRBJ2-6; D might be TRBD1 (8 bases). The CDR3 spans 19 residues. Germline V gives CDR1 PRHDT, CDR2 FYEKMQ (reference sequence). V was shortened by 1 base and J by 1 base, with 17 bases between the two germline ends.

Regarding this clone: This specimen includes other DNA sequences encoding the same CDR3. The chain uses TRBV27 and TRBJ2-7; D gene unclear. The V end was cut by 8 bases, the J end by 2 bases, with 4 bases between. The CDR3 consists of 10 residues. CDR1 is MNHEY and CDR2 is SMNVEV in the germline V gene (reference sequence). Here the CDR3 DNA reads TGTGCCAGCGGACCCTACGAGCAGTACTTC. Protein product: CASGPYEQYF.

The chain uses TRBV28 and TRBJ1-4; D is unresolved. This CDR3 has 12 amino acids. V lost 6 bases, J lost 0 bases, and 2 bases lay in between. Germline V gene sequence: CDR1 MDHEN, CDR2 SYDVKM. The CDR3 DNA reads TGTGCCAGCAGAACAACTAATGAAAAACTGTTTTTT. Amino acids: CASRTTNEKLFF. The full variable domain, in which reference TRBV28 and TRBJ1-4 provide the parts outside the CDR3, is DVKVTQSSRYLVKRTGEKVFLECVQDMDHENMFWYRQDPGLGLRLIYFSYDVKMKEKGDIPEGYSVSREKKERFSLILESASTNQTSMYLCASRTTNEKLFFGSGTQLSVL.